This T cell receptor (beta chain) was sequenced for a study of shared clonotypes between healthy human individuals. CD45RO-negative, CCR7-positively selected cells formed the naive CD8 fraction, excluding terminally differentiated effector memory CD45RA+ cells. V was clipped by 0 bases and J by 5 bases, with 19 bases between them. Germline CDR1 and CDR2: ENHRY and SYGVKD. This CDR3 comprises 17 residues. Method: immunoSEQ multiplex PCR; TCRdb's copy keeps in-frame clones and lacks some. The sample shows some 630,000 clones, approximately 96% of them seen only once. Sequencing was done on a sample of naive CD8+ T cells sorted from blood. The receptor comes from a woman under 40 in good health. The gene calls are TRBV10-3 and TRBJ2-5; D may be TRBD1 (6 bases). The CDR3, as DNA: TGTGCCATCAGTGAGTCGTCCGCGCCAGGGGTGGGCGAGACCCAGTACTTC. The encoded protein is CAISESSAPGVGETQYF.